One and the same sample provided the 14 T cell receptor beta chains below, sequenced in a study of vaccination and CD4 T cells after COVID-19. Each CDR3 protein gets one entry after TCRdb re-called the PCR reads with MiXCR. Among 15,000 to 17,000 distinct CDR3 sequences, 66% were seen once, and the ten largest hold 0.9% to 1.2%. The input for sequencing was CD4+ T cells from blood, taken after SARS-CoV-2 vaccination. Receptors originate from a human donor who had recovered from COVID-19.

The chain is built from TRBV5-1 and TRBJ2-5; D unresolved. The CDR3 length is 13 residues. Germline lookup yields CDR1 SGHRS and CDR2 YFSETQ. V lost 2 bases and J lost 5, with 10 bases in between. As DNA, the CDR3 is TGCGCCAGCAGCTTCAGGTTCGGGGAGACCCAGTACTTC. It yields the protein CASSFRFGETQYF.

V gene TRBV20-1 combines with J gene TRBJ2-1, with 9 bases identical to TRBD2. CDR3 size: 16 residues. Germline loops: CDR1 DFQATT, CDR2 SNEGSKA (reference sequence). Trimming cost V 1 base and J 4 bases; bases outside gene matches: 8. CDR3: CSARVLRTSEYNEQFF. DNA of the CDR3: TGCAGTGCTAGAGTACTCCGGACTAGCGAATACAATGAGCAGTTCTTC.

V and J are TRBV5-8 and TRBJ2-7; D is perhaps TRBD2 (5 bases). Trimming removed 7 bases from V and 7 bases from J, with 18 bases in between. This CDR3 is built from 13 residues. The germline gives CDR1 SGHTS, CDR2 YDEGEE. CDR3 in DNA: TGTGCCAGCCGTACGGGCGGGTGGAAAGAGCAGTACTTC. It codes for CASRTGGWKEQYF.

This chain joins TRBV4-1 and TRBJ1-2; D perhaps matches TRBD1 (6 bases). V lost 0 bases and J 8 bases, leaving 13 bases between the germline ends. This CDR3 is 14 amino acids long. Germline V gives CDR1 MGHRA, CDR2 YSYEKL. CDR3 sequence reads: CASSQDRGSPGYTF. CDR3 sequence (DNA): TGCGCCAGCAGCCAAGACAGGGGCAGTCCCGGCTACACCTTC.

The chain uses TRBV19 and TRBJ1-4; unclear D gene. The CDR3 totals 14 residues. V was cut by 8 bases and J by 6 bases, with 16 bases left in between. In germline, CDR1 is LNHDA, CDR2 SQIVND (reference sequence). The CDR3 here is CASCSEATDEKLFF. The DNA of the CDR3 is TGTGCCAGTTGTTCCGAAGCAACGGATGAAAAACTGTTTTTT. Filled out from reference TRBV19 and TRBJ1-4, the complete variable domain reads DGGITQSPKYLFRKEGQNVTLSCEQNLNHDAMYWYRQDPGQGLRLIYYSQIVNDFQKGDIAEGYSVSREKKESFPLTVTSAQKNPTAFYLCASCSEATDEKLFFGSGTQLSVL.

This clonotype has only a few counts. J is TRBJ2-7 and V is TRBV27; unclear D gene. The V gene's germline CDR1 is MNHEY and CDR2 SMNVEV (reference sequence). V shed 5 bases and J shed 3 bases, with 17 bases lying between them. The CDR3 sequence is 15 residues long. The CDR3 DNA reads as TGTGCCAGCAGTCCACGTCCTGGGTGGGACTACGAGCAGTACTTC. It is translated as CASSPRPGWDYEQYF.

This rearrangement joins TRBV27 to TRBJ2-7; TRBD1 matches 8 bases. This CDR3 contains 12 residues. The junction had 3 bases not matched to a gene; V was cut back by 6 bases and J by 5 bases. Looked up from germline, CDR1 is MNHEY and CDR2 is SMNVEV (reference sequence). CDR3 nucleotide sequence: TGTGCCAGCAGCCCGGACAGGGACGAGCAGTACTTC. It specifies CASSPDRDEQYF.

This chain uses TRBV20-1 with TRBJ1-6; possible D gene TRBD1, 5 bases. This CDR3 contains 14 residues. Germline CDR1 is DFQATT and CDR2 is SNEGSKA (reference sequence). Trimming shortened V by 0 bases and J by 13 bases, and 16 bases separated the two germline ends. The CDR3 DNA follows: TGCAGTGCTAGAGAGGGGACGGCCACCCCTCCCCTCCACTTT. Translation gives CSAREGTATPPLHF.

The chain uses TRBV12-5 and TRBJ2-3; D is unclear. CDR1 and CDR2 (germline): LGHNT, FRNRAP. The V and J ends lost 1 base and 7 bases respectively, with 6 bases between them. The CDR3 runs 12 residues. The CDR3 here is CASGLELNTQYF. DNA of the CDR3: TGTGCTAGTGGTTTGGAACTTAATACGCAGTATTTT.

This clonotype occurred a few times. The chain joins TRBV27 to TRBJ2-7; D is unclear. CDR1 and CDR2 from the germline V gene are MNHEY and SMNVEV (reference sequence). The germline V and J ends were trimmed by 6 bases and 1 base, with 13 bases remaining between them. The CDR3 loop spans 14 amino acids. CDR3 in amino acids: CASRLWVGSYEQYF. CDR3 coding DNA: TGTGCCAGCAGGTTGTGGGTCGGGTCCTACGAGCAGTACTTC.

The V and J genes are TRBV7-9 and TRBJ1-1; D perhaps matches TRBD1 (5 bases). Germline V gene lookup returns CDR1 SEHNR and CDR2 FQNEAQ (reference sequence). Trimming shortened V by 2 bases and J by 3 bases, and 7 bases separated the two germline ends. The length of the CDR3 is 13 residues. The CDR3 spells CASSLKGDTEAFF. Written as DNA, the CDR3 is TGTGCCAGCAGCTTAAAAGGGGACACTGAAGCTTTCTTT.

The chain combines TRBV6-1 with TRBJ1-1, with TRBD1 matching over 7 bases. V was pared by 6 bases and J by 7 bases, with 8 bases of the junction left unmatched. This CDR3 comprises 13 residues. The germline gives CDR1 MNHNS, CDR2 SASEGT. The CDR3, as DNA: TGTGCCAGCAGCCCCACAGGGGTGAGTGAAGCTTTCTTT. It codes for CASSPTGVSEAFF.

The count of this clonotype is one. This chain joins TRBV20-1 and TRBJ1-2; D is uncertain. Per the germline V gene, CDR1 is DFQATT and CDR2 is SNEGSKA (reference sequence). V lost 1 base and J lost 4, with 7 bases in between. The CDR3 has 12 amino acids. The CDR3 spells CSARATIYGYTF. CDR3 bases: TGCAGTGCTAGAGCGACAATCTATGGCTACACCTTC.

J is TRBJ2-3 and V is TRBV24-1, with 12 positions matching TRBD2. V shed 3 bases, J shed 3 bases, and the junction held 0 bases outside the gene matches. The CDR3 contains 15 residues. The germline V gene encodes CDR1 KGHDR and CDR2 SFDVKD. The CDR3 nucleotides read TGTGCCACCAGTGATACTAGCGGGAGGACAGATACGCAGTATTTT. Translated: CATSDTSGRTDTQYF.